The entry below describes one T cell receptor (beta chain). Its target is unknown. This sample was taken from a study of shared clonotypes between healthy human individuals. The study's findings and limits: Naive subsets generally had larger estimated richness than memory subsets.

The DNA input per sorted-subset replicate PCR was 150 to 200 ng, corresponding to some 30,000 T cell genomes. Sequencing used immunoSEQ multiplex PCR; TCRdb keeps in-frame clones, though not all of them. Of over a million clones listed, about 96% are singletons. The V gene end was trimmed by 0 bases and the J gene end by 9 bases; junction bases not matched to a gene: 6. CDR1 is SGDLS, CDR2 YYNGEE, per germline. The CDR3 has 15 residues. Source material: naive CD4+ T cells sorted from blood. Subset in this sample: CD45RA+ positively selected. V usage is TRBV9 and J usage is TRBJ2-1; TRBD2 matches at 10 bases. The receptor was derived from a young man in good health. CDR3: CASSVGSGRAFEQFF. The CDR3 nucleotides read TGTGCCAGCAGCGTAGGCAGCGGGAGGGCCTTTGAGCAGTTCTTC. Supplemented by reference TRBV9 and TRBJ2-1, the full variable domain reads DSGVTQTPKHLITATGQRVTLRCSPRSGDLSVYWYQQSLDQGLQFLIQYYNGEERAKGNILERFSAQQFPDLHSELNLSSLELGDSALYFCASSVGSGRAFEQFFGPGTRLTVL.